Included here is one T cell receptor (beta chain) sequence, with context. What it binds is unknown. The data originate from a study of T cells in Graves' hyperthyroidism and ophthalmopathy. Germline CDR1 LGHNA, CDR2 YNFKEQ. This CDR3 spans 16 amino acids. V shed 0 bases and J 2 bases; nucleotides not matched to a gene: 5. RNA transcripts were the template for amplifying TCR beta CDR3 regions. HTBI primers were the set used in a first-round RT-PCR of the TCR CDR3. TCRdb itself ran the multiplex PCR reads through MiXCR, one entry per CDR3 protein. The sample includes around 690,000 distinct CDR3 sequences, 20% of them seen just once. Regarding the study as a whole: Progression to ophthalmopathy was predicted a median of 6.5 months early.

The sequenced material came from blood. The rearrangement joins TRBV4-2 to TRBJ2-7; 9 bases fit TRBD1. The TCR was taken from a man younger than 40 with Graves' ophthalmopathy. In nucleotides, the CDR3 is TGTGCCAGCAGCCAAGATGGAGGGACAGGGCCCTACGAGCAGTACTTC. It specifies CASSQDGGTGPYEQYF.